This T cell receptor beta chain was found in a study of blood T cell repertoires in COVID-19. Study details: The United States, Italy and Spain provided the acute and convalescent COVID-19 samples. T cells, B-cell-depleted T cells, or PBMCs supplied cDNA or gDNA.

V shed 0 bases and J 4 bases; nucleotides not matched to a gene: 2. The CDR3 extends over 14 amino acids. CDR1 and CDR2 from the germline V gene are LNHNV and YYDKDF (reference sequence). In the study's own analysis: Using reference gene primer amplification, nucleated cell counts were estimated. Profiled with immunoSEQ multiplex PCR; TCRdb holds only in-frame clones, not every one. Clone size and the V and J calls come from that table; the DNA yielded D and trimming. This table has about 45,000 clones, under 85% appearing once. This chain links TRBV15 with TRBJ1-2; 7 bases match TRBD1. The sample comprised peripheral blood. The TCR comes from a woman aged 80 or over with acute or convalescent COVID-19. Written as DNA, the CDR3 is TGTGCCACCAGCAGAGACGGGACAGTCTATGGCTACACCTTC. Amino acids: CATSRDGTVYGYTF.